This TCR beta chain was found in a study of T cell repertoires in cytomegalovirus infection. TCRdb itself ran the reads through MiXCR, one entry per CDR3 protein. The repertoire has hundreds of thousands of distinct CDR3 sequences, around 11% of them found once; the top ten carry roughly 10%. CDR3 length equals 13 residues. The germline CDR1 and CDR2 sequences are ENHRY and SYGVKD. Trimming removed 5 bases from V and 4 bases from J, with 11 bases in between. This TCR was recovered from a human donor in good health (CMV status not recorded). Some clones in this sample may be carry-over from other donors' samples. Sequenced: PBMCs. The rearrangement uses TRBV10-3 and TRBJ1-2; no definite D call. Here the CDR3 DNA reads TGTGCCATCAGTCCAGAGCTCAGCTATGGCTACACCTTC. This translates into CAISPELSYGYTF.